This TCR beta chain was profiled in a study of OX40 agonist ivuxolimab in advanced cancers. Clones were sequenced by immunoSEQ multiplex PCR, and TCRdb holds only the in-frame ones, with some missing. The data contain about 34,000 clones, around 80% of them singletons. Turning to this clone: What it binds is unknown. The sample carries other DNA sequences with the same CDR3.

General observations from the study: At 0.1 to 3.0 mg/kg and by week 6, CD4+ and CD8+ T cells in the blood had expanded clonally. More expanded clones were found, on average, in CD8+ than in CD4+ T cells. It was not determined which antigens were specifically recognized by the peripheral T cells that had undergone clonal expansion.

Patients were ineligible given autoimmune disease history or systemic immunosuppression. The receptor's source is an adult with an advanced solid tumor such as melanoma, head and neck, liver or kidney cancer. Sequences were derived from CD4+ or CD8+ T cells sorted from blood, sampled in a trial of the OX40 agonist ivuxolimab.

The CDR3 DNA follows: TGTGCCAGCAGTTTTTGGCAGGGAGGAGGCTACACCTTC. It translates to CASSFWQGGGYTF. The chain joins TRBV27 to TRBJ1-2; tentative D call: TRBD1 (5 bases). Per the germline V gene, CDR1 is MNHEY and CDR2 is SMNVEV (reference sequence). There are 13 residues in the CDR3. Trimming left V 3 bases short and J 8 bases short, with 13 bases between.